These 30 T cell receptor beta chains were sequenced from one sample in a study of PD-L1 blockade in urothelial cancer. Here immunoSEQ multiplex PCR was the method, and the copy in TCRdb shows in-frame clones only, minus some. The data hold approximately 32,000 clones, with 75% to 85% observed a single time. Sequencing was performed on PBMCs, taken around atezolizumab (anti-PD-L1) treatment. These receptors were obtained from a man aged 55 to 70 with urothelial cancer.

The CDR3 nucleotides are TGTGCCAGCTCACCCGAACAGGGGATGAACACTGAAGCTTTCTTT. This encodes CASSPEQGMNTEAFF. The chain recombines TRBV18 with TRBJ1-1; the match to TRBD1 covers 7 bases. Germline V gene data show CDR1 as KGHSH and CDR2 as LQKENI. V gave up 3 bases and J gave up 0 bases; unmatched junction bases: 4. The CDR3 spans 15 residues.

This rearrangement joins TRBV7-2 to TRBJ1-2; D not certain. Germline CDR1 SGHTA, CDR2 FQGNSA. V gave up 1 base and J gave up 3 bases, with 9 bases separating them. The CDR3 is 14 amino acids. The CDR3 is CASSLGRQDYGYTF. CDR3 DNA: TGTGCCAGCAGCTTAGGGAGGCAGGACTATGGCTACACCTTC.

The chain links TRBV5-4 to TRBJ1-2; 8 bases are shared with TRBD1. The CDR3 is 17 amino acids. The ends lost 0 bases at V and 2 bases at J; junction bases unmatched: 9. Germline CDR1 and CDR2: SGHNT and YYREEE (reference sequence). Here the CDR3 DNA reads TGTGCCAGCAGCTTGGGAAGCAGGGGGCAGTTCAACTATGGCTACACCTTC. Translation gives CASSLGSRGQFNYGYTF.

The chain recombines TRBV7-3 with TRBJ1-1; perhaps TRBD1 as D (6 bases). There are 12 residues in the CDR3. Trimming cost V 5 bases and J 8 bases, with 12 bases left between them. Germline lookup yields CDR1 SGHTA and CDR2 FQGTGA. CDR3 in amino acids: CASSKGGPEAFF. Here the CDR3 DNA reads TGTGCCAGCAGCAAAGGGGGACCAGAAGCTTTCTTT. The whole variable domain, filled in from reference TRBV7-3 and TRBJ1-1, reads GAGVSQTPSNKVTEKGKYVELRCDPISGHTALYWYRQSLGQGPEFLIYFQGTGAADDSGLPNDRFFAVRPEGSVSTLKIQRTERGDSAVYLCASSKGGPEAFFGQGTRLTVV.

The CDR3 sequence: CASSLGAGTDNEQFF. Written as DNA, the CDR3 is TGTGCCAGCAGCTTAGGAGCGGGAACGGACAATGAGCAGTTCTTC. This chain joins TRBV11-3 and TRBJ2-1; 7 bases are a match to TRBD2. Germline lookup yields CDR1 SGHNT and CDR2 YENEEA. The CDR3 has 15 amino acids. J gave up 5 bases and V 1 base, and 5 bases lay outside the gene matches.

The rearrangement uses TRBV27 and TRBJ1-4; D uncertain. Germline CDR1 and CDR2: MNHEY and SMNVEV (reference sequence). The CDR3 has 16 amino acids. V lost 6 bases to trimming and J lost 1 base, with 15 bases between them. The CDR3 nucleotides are TGTGCCAGCAGCTCTCTTTTGACGGGAACTAATGAAAAACTGTTTTTT. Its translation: CASSSLLTGTNEKLFF.

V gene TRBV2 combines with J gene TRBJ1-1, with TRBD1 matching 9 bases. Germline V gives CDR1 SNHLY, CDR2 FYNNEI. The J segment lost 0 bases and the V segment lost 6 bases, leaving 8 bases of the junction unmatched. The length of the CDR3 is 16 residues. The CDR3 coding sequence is TGTGCCAGCAGACCCGGGACAGGGCAAATGAACACTGAAGCTTTCTTT. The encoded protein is CASRPGTGQMNTEAFF.

CDR3 loop: CASSFMDREHNEQFF. The DNA for the CDR3 is TGTGCCAGCAGTTTTATGGATCGGGAACACAATGAGCAGTTCTTC. This chain links TRBV6-1 with TRBJ2-1, with D perhaps matching TRBD2 (5 bases). The CDR3 has 15 amino acids. The V and J ends lost 5 bases and 5 bases respectively, with 16 bases between them. Germline V gives CDR1 MNHNS, CDR2 SASEGT.

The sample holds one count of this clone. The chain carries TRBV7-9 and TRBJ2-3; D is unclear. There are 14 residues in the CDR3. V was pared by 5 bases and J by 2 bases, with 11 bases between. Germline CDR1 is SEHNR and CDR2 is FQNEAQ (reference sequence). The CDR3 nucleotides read TGTGCCAGCAGCCTCGAGAGGATCACAGATACGCAGTATTTT. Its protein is CASSLERITDTQYF.

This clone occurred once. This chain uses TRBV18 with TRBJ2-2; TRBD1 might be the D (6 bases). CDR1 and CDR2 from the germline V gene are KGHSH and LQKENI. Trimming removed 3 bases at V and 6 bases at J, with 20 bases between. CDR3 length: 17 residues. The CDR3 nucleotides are TGTGCCAGCTCACCGTCCCGACAGGTTCAGGGTGCCGGGGAGCTGTTTTTT. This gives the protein CASSPSRQVQGAGELFF.

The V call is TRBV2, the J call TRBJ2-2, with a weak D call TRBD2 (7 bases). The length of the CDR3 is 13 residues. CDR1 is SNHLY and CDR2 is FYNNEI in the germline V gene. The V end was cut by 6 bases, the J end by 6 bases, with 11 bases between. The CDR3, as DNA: TGTGCCAGCAGACTCGGGGGGCCCGGGGAGCTGTTTTTT. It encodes CASRLGGPGELFF.

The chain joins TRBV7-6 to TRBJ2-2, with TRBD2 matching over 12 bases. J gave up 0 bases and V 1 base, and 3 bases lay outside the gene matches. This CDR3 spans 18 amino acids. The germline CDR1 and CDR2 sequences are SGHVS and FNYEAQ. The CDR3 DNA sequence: TGTGCCAGCAGCTTAGTACTAGCGGGGGGTACGAACACCGGGGAGCTGTTTTTT. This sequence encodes CASSLVLAGGTNTGELFF.

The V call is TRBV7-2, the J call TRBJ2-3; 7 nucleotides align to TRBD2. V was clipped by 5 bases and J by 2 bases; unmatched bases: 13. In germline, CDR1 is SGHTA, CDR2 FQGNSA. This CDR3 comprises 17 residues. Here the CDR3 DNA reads TGTGCCAGCAGCCCAGGAGGCCCGGGGGGTTTCACAGATACGCAGTATTTT. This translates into CASSPGGPGGFTDTQYF.

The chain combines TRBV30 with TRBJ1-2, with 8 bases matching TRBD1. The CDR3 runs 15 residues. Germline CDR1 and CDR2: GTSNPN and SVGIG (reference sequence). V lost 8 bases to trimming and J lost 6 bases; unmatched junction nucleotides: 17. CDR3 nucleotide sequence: TGTGCCACCGTGACAGGGGCCTTTCTCGGGGATGGCTACACCTTC. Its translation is CATVTGAFLGDGYTF.

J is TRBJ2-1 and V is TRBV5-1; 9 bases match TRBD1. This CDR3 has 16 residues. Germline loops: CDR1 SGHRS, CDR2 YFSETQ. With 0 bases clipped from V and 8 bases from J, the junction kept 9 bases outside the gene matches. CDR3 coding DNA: TGCGCCAGCAGCTTGGGAACAGGGGGCATCGGGGATGAGCAGTTCTTC. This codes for CASSLGTGGIGDEQFF. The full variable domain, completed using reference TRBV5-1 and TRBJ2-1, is KAGVTQTPRYLIKTRGQQVTLSCSPISGHRSVSWYQQTPGQGLQFLFEYFSETQRNKGNFPGRFSGRQFSNSRSEMNVSTLELGDSALYLCASSLGTGGIGDEQFFGPGTRLTVL.

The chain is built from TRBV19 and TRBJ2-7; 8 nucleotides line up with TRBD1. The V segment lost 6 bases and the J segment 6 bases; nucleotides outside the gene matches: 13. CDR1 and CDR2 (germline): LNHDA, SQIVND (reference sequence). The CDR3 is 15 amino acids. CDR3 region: CASRSGQGLAVEQYF. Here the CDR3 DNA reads TGTGCCAGTAGATCAGGACAGGGCCTGGCGGTCGAGCAGTACTTC. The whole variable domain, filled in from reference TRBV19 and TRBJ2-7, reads DGGITQSPKYLFRKEGQNVTLSCEQNLNHDAMYWYRQDPGQGLRLIYYSQIVNDFQKGDIAEGYSVSREKKESFPLTVTSAQKNPTAFYLCASRSGQGLAVEQYFGPGTRLTVT.

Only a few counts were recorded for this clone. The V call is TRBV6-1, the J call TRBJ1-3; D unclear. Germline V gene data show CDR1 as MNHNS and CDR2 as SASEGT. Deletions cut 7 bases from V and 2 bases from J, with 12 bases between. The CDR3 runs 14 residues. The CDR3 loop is CASKESGAGNTIYF. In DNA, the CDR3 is TGTGCCAGCAAGGAGTCCGGGGCTGGAAACACCATATATTTT.

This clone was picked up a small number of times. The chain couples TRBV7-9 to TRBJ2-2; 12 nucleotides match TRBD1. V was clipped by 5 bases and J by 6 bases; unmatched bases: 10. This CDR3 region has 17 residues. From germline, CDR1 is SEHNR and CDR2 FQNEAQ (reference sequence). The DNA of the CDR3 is TGTGCCAGCAGCCCTACCGGGACAGGGGGCATCGCCGGGGAGCTGTTTTTT. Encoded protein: CASSPTGTGGIAGELFF. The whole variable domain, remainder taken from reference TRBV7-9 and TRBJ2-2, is DTGVSQNPRHKITKRGQNVTFRCDPISEHNRLYWYRQTLGQGPEFLTYFQNEAQLEKSRLLSDRFSAERPKGSFSTLEIQRTEQGDSAMYLCASSPTGTGGIAGELFFGEGSRLTVL.

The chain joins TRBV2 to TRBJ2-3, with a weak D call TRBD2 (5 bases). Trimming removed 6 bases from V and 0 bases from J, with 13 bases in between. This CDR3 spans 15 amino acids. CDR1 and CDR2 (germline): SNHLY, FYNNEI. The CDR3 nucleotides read TGTGCCAGCAGACGTGAGGGTACTAGCACAGATACGCAGTATTTT. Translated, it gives CASRREGTSTDTQYF.

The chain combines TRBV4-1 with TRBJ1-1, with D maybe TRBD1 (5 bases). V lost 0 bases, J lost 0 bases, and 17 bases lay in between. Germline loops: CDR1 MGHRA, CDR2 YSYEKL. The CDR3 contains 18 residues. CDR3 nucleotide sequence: TGCGCCAGCAGCCAAGATGGGCTAGGGGCGAACATGAACACTGAAGCTTTCTTT. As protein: CASSQDGLGANMNTEAFF.

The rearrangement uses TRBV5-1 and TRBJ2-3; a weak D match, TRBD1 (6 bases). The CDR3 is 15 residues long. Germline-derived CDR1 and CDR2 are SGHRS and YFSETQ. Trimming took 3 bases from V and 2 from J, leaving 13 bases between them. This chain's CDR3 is CASSYTGLSTDTQYF. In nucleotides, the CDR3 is TGCGCCAGCAGCTACACAGGGCTTTCCACAGATACGCAGTATTTT. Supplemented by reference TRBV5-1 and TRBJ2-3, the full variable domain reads KAGVTQTPRYLIKTRGQQVTLSCSPISGHRSVSWYQQTPGQGLQFLFEYFSETQRNKGNFPGRFSGRQFSNSRSEMNVSTLELGDSALYLCASSYTGLSTDTQYFGPGTRLTVL.

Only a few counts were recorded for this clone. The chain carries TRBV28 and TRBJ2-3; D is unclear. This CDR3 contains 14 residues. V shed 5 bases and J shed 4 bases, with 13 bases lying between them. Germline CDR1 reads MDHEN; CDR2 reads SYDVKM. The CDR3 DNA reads TGTGCCAGCAGTACCCTAGTTCCCCCAGATACGCAGTATTTT. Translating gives CASSTLVPPDTQYF.

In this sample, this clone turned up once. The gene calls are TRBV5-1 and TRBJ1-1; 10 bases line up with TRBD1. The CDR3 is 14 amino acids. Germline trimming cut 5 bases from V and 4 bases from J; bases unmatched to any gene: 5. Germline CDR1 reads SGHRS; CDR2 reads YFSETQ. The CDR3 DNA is TGCGCCAGCAGTGGGGGACAGGGGTTCACTGAAGCTTTCTTT. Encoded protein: CASSGGQGFTEAFF.

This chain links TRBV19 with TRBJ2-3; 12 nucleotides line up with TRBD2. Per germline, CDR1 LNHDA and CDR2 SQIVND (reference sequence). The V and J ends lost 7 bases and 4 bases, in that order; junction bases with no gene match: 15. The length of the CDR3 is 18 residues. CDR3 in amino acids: CASTNMMLAGGRPDTQYF. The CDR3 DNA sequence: TGTGCCAGTACCAACATGATGCTAGCGGGGGGGCGCCCAGATACGCAGTATTTT.

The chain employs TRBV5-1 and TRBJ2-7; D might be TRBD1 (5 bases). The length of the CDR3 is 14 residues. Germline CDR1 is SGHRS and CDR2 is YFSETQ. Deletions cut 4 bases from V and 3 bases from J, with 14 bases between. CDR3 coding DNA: TGCGCCAGCAGCCCGAGAGGACAATACTACGAGCAGTACTTC. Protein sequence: CASSPRGQYYEQYF.

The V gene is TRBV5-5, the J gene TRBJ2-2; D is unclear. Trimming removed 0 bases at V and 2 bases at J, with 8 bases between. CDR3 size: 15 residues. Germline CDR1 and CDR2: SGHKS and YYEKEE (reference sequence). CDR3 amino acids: CASSLEQLNTGELFF. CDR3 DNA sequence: TGTGCCAGCAGCTTGGAACAGCTTAACACCGGGGAGCTGTTTTTT.

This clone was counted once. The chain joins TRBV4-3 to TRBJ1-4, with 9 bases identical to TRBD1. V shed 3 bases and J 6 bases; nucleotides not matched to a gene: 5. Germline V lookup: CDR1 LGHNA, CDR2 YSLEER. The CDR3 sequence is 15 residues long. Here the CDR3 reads CASSQDRGSDEKLFF. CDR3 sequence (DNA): TGCGCCAGCAGCCAGGACAGGGGCTCGGATGAAAAACTGTTTTTT.

The CDR3 here is CASGLGTGKFNVLTF. The CDR3 nucleotides are TGTGCTAGTGGTTTGGGGACAGGAAAATTCAACGTCCTGACTTTC. V gene TRBV12-5 combines with J gene TRBJ2-6; 7 bases map to TRBD1. J gave up 9 bases and V 1 base, and 6 bases lay outside the gene matches. Germline V gene sequence: CDR1 LGHNT, CDR2 FRNRAP. The CDR3 consists of 15 residues.

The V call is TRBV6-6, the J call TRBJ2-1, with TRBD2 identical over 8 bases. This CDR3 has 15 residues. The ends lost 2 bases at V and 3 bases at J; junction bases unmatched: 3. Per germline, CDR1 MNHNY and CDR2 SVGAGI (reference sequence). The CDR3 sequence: CASSYTGGGYNEQFF. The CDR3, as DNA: TGTGCCAGCAGTTACACGGGGGGGGGCTACAATGAGCAGTTCTTC.

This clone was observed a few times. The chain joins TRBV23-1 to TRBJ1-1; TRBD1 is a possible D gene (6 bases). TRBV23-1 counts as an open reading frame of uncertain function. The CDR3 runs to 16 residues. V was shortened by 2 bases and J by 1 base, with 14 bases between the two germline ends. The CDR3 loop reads CASSQRGGVPNTEAFF. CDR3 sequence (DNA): TGCGCCAGCAGTCAACGGGGGGGCGTCCCGAACACTGAAGCTTTCTTT.